The 5 T cell receptor beta chains presented below share a single source sample, sequenced in a study of beta chain features in type 1 diabetes. Study results and caveats: Patients with Type 1 diabetes showed moderately but significantly shorter TCRB CDR3s in all four CD4+ subsets.

Sequenced material consisted of expressed TCRB transcripts (all of the isolated RNA was reverse transcribed). Repertoires were generated with immunoSEQ multiplex PCR, while TCRdb's copy carries only in-frame clones and drops some. In the table there are around 160,000 clones, 7.5% to 9.5% of which are singletons. No antigen is known for these receptors. Sequenced input: central memory CD4+ T cells from blood. The receptor set was obtained from a woman younger than 35 with type 1 diabetes.

In its sample, this clone was seen a few times. The V and J genes are TRBV6-5 and TRBJ2-1; the D gene is possibly TRBD1 (5 bases). Trimming left V 2 bases short and J 9 bases short, with 17 bases between. CDR3 length: 15 amino acids. Germline lookup yields CDR1 MNHEY and CDR2 SVGAGI. The CDR3 is CASSYVDRKYGEQFF. The CDR3 DNA follows: TGTGCCAGCAGTTACGTAGACAGAAAGTACGGTGAGCAGTTCTTC.

The table lists this clone with a few counts. The chain uses TRBV18 and TRBJ2-3; TRBD1 might be the D (5 bases). The V end lost 2 bases, the J end lost 0 bases, and 9 bases lay between the germline ends. Germline assignment: CDR1 KGHSH and CDR2 LQKENI. The CDR3 contains 15 residues. Written as DNA, the CDR3 is TGTGCCAGCTCACCAGAAGGGGTTAGCACAGATACGCAGTATTTT. Its protein is CASSPEGVSTDTQYF. Full variable domain (missing parts from reference TRBV18 and TRBJ2-3): NAGVMQNPRHLVRRRGQEARLRCSPMKGHSHVYWYRQLPEEGLKFMVYLQKENIIDESGMPKERFSAEFPKEGPSILRIQQVVRGDSAAYFCASSPEGVSTDTQYFGPGTRLTVL.

This clone was observed a handful of times. The gene calls are TRBV19 and TRBJ1-2; TRBD1 is a possible D gene (6 bases). Germline V gene sequence: CDR1 LNHDA, CDR2 SQIVND (reference sequence). The CDR3 is 15 amino acids. The ends were cut back, 7 bases at V and 4 bases at J, with 19 bases in the middle. The CDR3 region is CASTPSEGVSYGYTF. The DNA for the CDR3 is TGTGCCAGTACCCCTAGTGAGGGGGTCTCCTATGGCTACACCTTC.

A few counts support this clone. This sequence joins TRBV27 and TRBJ2-7, with 9 nucleotides matching TRBD2. CDR1 and CDR2 (germline): MNHEY, SMNVEV (reference sequence). The CDR3 runs to 16 residues. V lost 3 bases to trimming and J lost 1 base; unmatched junction nucleotides: 7. CDR3 nucleotides: TGTGCCAGCAGTTTCGGCAGGACTAGCGCATCCTACGAGCAGTACTTC. Encoded protein: CASSFGRTSASYEQYF.

This clone appeared a few times. CDR3 in amino acids: CSASGINQPQHF. The CDR3 DNA sequence: TGCAGCGCATCGGGAATCAATCAGCCCCAGCATTTT. The V call is TRBV29-1, the J call TRBJ1-5; D unresolved. Germline loops: CDR1 SQVTM, CDR2 ANQGSEA. V gave up 7 bases and J gave up 3 bases, with 10 bases separating them. The CDR3 covers 12 residues.